This paragraph reports one TCR beta chain. Its antigen is unknown. The data are from a study of vaccination and CD4 T cells after COVID-19. Oncomine TCR Beta short-read sequencing was applied to DNA from cultured CD4+ T cells. DNA came from CD4+ T cells after culture. TCRdb fed the PCR reads into MiXCR, producing one record per CDR3 protein. The table lists 6,000 or so distinct CDR3 sequences, more than 60% of them singletons. Germline CDR1 reads SNHLY; CDR2 reads FYNNEI. V lost 3 bases to trimming and J lost 8 bases, with 8 bases between them. This CDR3 spans 13 amino acids. Noted treatment: 10-day PBMC culture with coronavirus spike peptide pools or control peptides (ViraFEST assay). When approximately ten days of culture had elapsed, CD4+ T cells were isolated by negative selection.

Sequencing input: CD4+ T cells from blood, cultured in vitro. The chain employs TRBV2 and TRBJ1-6; TRBD1 might be the D (5 bases). The clonotype comes from a human donor who had recovered from COVID-19. CDR3 loop: CASSDRVDSPLHF. The DNA for the CDR3 is TGTGCCAGCAGTGACAGGGTAGATTCACCCCTCCACTTT.